The next 30 T cell receptor beta chains were all read from a single sample in a study of T cells in Graves' hyperthyroidism and ophthalmopathy. Researchers amplified the TCR beta CDR3 regions from RNA transcripts. First-round RT-PCR of the TCR CDR3 relied on the HTBI primer set. One entry per CDR3 protein results from TCRdb running MiXCR on the multiplex PCR reads. The data show 95,000 to 100,000 distinct CDR3 sequences, over 50% seen once. Input material: blood. Source of these receptors: a woman aged 40 to 50 with Graves' hyperthyroidism.

This sequence joins TRBV7-9 and TRBJ1-1; 8 bases agree with TRBD1. The CDR3 sequence is 12 residues long. Per the germline V gene, CDR1 is SEHNR and CDR2 is FQNEAQ (reference sequence). V shed 5 bases, J shed 10 bases, and the junction held 6 bases outside the gene matches. CDR3 nucleotide sequence: TGTGCCAGCAGCAGACAGGGGAGGATAGCTTTCTTT. It is translated as CASSRQGRIAFF.

This clonotype appeared many times. The genes are TRBV5-1 and TRBJ1-1; 7 bases are a match to TRBD1. The germline V gene has CDR1 SGHRS and CDR2 YFSETQ. The CDR3 sequence is 14 residues long. Unmatched junction bases numbered 5, after V lost 0 bases and J lost 6 bases. CDR3 region: CASSLGWQGAEAFF. The CDR3 coding sequence is TGCGCCAGCAGCTTGGGGTGGCAGGGGGCTGAAGCTTTCTTT.

This chain joins TRBV7-8 and TRBJ2-5, with D hard to call. Per the germline V gene, CDR1 is SGHVS and CDR2 is FQNEAQ. V gave up 5 bases and J gave up 5 bases, with 12 bases separating them. CDR3 length equals 13 residues. The CDR3 DNA follows: TGTGCCAGCAGCGTATTAACCGGGGAGACCCAGTACTTC. This encodes CASSVLTGETQYF.

The chain combines TRBV7-9 with TRBJ1-1; D is uncertain. V lost 8 bases to trimming and J lost 5 bases, with 12 bases between them. CDR3 length: 12 amino acids. Germline V CDR1 and CDR2: SEHNR, FQNEAQ (reference sequence). The CDR3 sequence is CASSAGRTEAFF. CDR3 DNA sequence: TGTGCCAGCTCGGCAGGACGAACTGAAGCTTTCTTT.

Regarding this clonotype: A much larger clone sits a single nucleotide away, making a read error possible. V gene TRBV5-1 combines with J gene TRBJ1-2; no clear D. CDR1 is SGHRS and CDR2 is YFSETQ in the germline V gene. V dropped 1 base and J dropped 0 bases, with 10 bases sitting between them. The CDR3 spans 15 residues. The CDR3 DNA is TGCGCCAGCAGCTTGATTCCCGGAACTAACTATGGCTACACCTTC. This sequence encodes CASSLIPGTNYGYTF.

This clonotype came up many times. This sequence joins TRBV20-1 and TRBJ2-7, with TRBD1 identical over 8 bases. The junction had 7 bases not matched to a gene; V was cut back by 6 bases and J by 0 bases. Germline loops: CDR1 DFQATT, CDR2 SNEGSKA (reference sequence). This CDR3 spans 14 amino acids. As DNA, the CDR3 is TGCAGTGCACCCCACAGGGGGAACTCCTACGAGCAGTACTTC. Protein product: CSAPHRGNSYEQYF.

The chain recombines TRBV4-1 with TRBJ2-6, with D maybe TRBD2 (6 bases). The CDR3 has 20 residues. Germline V gene lookup returns CDR1 MGHRA and CDR2 YSYEKL. The V gene lost 1 base and the J gene lost 0 bases, with 19 bases spanning the gap. The CDR3 DNA is TGCGCCAGCAGCCAAGTACCAGTGGTAGGAGGGGCCTCTGGGGCCAACGTCCTGACTTTC. It encodes CASSQVPVVGGASGANVLTF.

With regard to this clonotype: Because it lacks the conserved phenylalanine or tryptophan at the end, this CDR3 is likely a read error. It is unclear where the CDR3 begins or ends on the DNA, so no DNA is shown, and the CDR3 is as TCRdb lists it. The chain employs TRBV5-1 and TRBJ2-3; the table's D call, TRBD2, has no DNA check behind it. Germline CDR1 SGHRS, CDR2 YFSETQ. Counting both end residues, the CDR3 totals 12 amino acids. The CDR3 reads CASSLNTEARFY.

As regards this clonotype: At one of its ends the junction is not consistent with the germline gene, which may arise from a read error. V usage is TRBV7-9 and J usage is TRBJ2-7; TRBD1 agrees at 10 bases. Germline lookup yields CDR1 SEHNR and CDR2 FQNEAQ (reference sequence). This CDR3 contains 13 residues. CDR3 amino acids: CVSSLTGGNEQCF. Written as DNA, the CDR3 is TGTGTCAGCAGCTTGACAGGGGGCAACGAGCAGTGCTTC.

This clonotype was counted ten times or more. J is TRBJ2-3 and V is TRBV5-6; D unclear. V lost 5 bases and J lost 1, with 14 bases in between. CDR1 is SGHDT, CDR2 YYEEEE, per germline. The CDR3 covers 15 residues. CDR3 protein: CASSRNPRGTDTQYF. The CDR3, as DNA: TGTGCCAGCAGTCGGAACCCCAGAGGCACAGATACGCAGTATTTT.

In this sample, this clonotype turned up many times. This chain joins TRBV29-1 and TRBJ2-5; D ambiguous. The CDR3 extends over 11 amino acids. CDR1 is SQVTM and CDR2 is ANQGSEA in the germline V gene. V was shortened by 0 bases and J by 4 bases, with 3 bases between the two germline ends. This chain's CDR3 is CSVEERETQYF. The CDR3 nucleotides read TGCAGCGTTGAAGAAAGAGAGACCCAGTACTTC.

The table lists this clonotype with many counts. The chain is built from TRBV5-1 and TRBJ2-2, with 8 bases lining up with TRBD1. The CDR3 has 13 amino acids. In germline, CDR1 is SGHRS, CDR2 YFSETQ. The J segment lost 6 bases and the V segment lost 2 bases, leaving 0 bases of the junction unmatched. The CDR3 DNA is TGCGCCAGCAGCTTACAGGGGGCCGGGGAGCTGTTTTTT. Its protein product is CASSLQGAGELFF.

With regard to this clonotype: Possible read error: a much larger clone is one base away. Since no conserved phenylalanine or tryptophan closes the CDR3, a read error is the likely cause. The genes are TRBV5-1 and TRBJ1-1; 7 bases fit TRBD1. V lost 2 bases and J lost 1; bases outside the gene matches: 5. This CDR3 spans 15 amino acids. Germline loops: CDR1 SGHRS, CDR2 YFSETQ. CDR3 sequence: CASSFTGTANTEAFL. The DNA of the CDR3 is TGCGCCAGCAGCTTCACCGGGACAGCGAACACTGAAGCTTTCCTT.

This clonotype was recorded many times. The chain joins TRBV7-4 to TRBJ1-1, with D possibly matching TRBD1 (6 bases). The length of the CDR3 is 16 residues. V was shortened by 0 bases and J by 6 bases, with 17 bases between the two germline ends. CDR1 SGHVT and CDR2 SQSDAQ come from the germline V gene. CDR3 DNA sequence: TGTGCCAGCAGCTTAGCTCCGCGCGGGGGGCTGGCTGAAGCTTTCTTT. Its translation is CASSLAPRGGLAEAFF.

With respect to this clonotype: This could be a read error, since a much larger clone is one nucleotide away. The chain combines TRBV20-1 with TRBJ2-7; the match to TRBD2 covers 8 bases. CDR3 size: 15 residues. Germline CDR1 DFQATT, CDR2 SNEGSKA (reference sequence). V gave up 5 bases and J gave up 5 bases; unmatched junction bases: 14. The CDR3 bases are TGCAGTGCTGGCGTTCCGGGACTAGAGTCAAACGAGCAGTACTTC. Translating gives CSAGVPGLESNEQYF.

This clonotype was picked up many times. Given a much more abundant clone one base away, this may be a read error. V and J are TRBV19 and TRBJ2-7; 11 bases line up with TRBD1. The CDR3 totals 13 residues. Looked up from germline, CDR1 is LNHDA and CDR2 is SQIVND (reference sequence). CDR3 sequence reads: CASSRTGGNERYF. CDR3 DNA sequence: TGTGCCAGTAGTCGGACAGGGGGCAACGAGCGGTACTTC. Using reference TRBV19 and TRBJ2-7 for the parts outside the CDR3, the full variable domain is DGGITQSPKYLFRKEGQNVTLSCEQNLNHDAMYWYRQDPGQGLRLIYYSQIVNDFQKGDIAEGYSVSREKKESFPLTVTSAQKNPTAFYLCASSRTGGNERYFGPGTRLTVT.

In the case of this clonotype: A read error may produce the germline difference seen at one junction end. The chain has TRBV19 and TRBJ2-2, with D tentatively TRBD2 (6 bases). In germline, CDR1 is LNHDA, CDR2 SQIVND (reference sequence). CDR3 size: 14 residues. The CDR3 is CASSLGGNPGELFF. In DNA form, the CDR3 reads TGTGCCAGCAGCTTAGGAGGGAACCCCGGGGAGCTGTTTTTT. Drawing the rest from reference TRBV19 and TRBJ2-2, the complete variable domain is DGGITQSPKYLFRKEGQNVTLSCEQNLNHDAMYWYRQDPGQGLRLIYYSQIVNDFQKGDIAEGYSVSREKKESFPLTVTSAQKNPTAFYLCASSLGGNPGELFFGEGSRLTVL.

This clonotype was observed at least ten times. The V and J genes are TRBV7-3 and TRBJ2-7; D is perhaps TRBD2 (5 bases). The V gene lost 2 bases and the J gene lost 6 bases, with 17 bases spanning the gap. Germline loops: CDR1 SGHTA, CDR2 FQGTGA. The CDR3 sequence is 15 residues long. The CDR3 DNA follows: TGTGCCAGCAGCTTAGGACTTGGAGGTAAAGGCGAGCAGTACTTC. Its protein is CASSLGLGGKGEQYF. The entire variable domain, with the rest obtained from reference TRBV7-3 and TRBJ2-7, is as follows: GAGVSQTPSNKVTEKGKYVELRCDPISGHTALYWYRQSLGQGPEFLIYFQGTGAADDSGLPNDRFFAVRPEGSVSTLKIQRTERGDSAVYLCASSLGLGGKGEQYFGPGTRLTVT.

In this sample, this clonotype turned up many times. The chain combines TRBV2 with TRBJ2-2, with no clear D. The V and J ends lost 7 bases and 6 bases respectively, with 15 bases between them. CDR1 is SNHLY and CDR2 is FYNNEI in the germline V gene. The CDR3 totals 14 residues. The CDR3 region is CASNPRSLAGELFF. The CDR3 nucleotides read TGTGCCAGCAACCCTCGAAGTCTAGCCGGGGAGCTGTTTTTT.

This clonotype was detected ten times or more. This chain uses TRBV7-2 with TRBJ1-1, with D perhaps matching TRBD1 (6 bases). CDR3 length: 17 residues. The V and J ends lost 5 bases and 0 bases respectively, with 19 bases between them. Germline-derived CDR1 and CDR2 are SGHTA and FQGNSA. The CDR3 spells CASSQIPRTDLNTEAFF. The CDR3 DNA reads as TGTGCCAGCAGCCAAATACCTAGGACAGACTTGAACACTGAAGCTTTCTTT.

The chain has TRBV29-1 and TRBJ2-7; TRBD2 matches 13 bases. The germline gives CDR1 SQVTM, CDR2 ANQGSEA. V gave up 4 bases and J gave up 4 bases; unmatched junction bases: 13. This CDR3 is 17 amino acids long. The CDR3 DNA reads as TGCAGCGTTGCCCGGAATTCGACTAGCGGGAGGACGTACGAGCAGTACTTC. Translated: CSVARNSTSGRTYEQYF.

V gene TRBV7-2 combines with J gene TRBJ2-7; D assignment may be TRBD1 or TRBD2 (5 bases each). The CDR3 has 14 residues. Looked up from germline, CDR1 is SGHTA and CDR2 is FQGNSA. Trimming cost V 6 bases and J 5 bases, with 17 bases left between them. CDR3 nucleotides: TGTGCCAGCAGTTTTGGGGGAGCCGAGAACGAGCAGTACTTC. Translated: CASSFGGAENEQYF.

Remarks on this clonotype: This clone may be a read error of a much larger clone one base away. The chain couples TRBV7-2 to TRBJ1-1; D unresolved. The CDR3 sequence is 15 residues long. Germline V CDR1 and CDR2: SGHTA, FQGNSA. In DNA, the CDR3 is TGTGCCAGCAGACCCCTCGAGGTGATGAGCACTGTAGCTTTCTTT. Its protein product is CASRPLEVMSTVAFF.

The chain couples TRBV2 to TRBJ1-1; D not certain. CDR3 size: 12 residues. Between the trimmed V and J ends, which lost 8 bases and 1 base, there was a span of 8 bases. CDR1 and CDR2 (germline): SNHLY, FYNNEI. The CDR3 loop is CASVGGNTEAFF. CDR3 nucleotide sequence: TGTGCCAGCGTAGGAGGGAACACTGAAGCTTTCTTT. The full variable domain, its missing parts supplied by reference TRBV2 and TRBJ1-1, is EPEVTQTPSHQVTQMGQEVILRCVPISNHLYFYWYRQILGQKVEFLVSFYNNEISEKSEIFDDQFSVERPDGSNFTLKIRSTKLEDSAMYFCASVGGNTEAFFGQGTRLTVV.

This clonotype was detected ten times or more. The chain combines TRBV20-1 with TRBJ2-7; TRBD1 aligns across 7 bases. Trimming cost V 8 bases and J 3 bases; bases outside gene matches: 13. The CDR3 runs to 14 residues. The germline V gene has CDR1 DFQATT and CDR2 SNEGSKA (reference sequence). CDR3 sequence: CSTPRDRDIYEQYF. The CDR3 bases are TGCAGTACCCCTAGGGACAGAGATATCTACGAGCAGTACTTC.

V and J are TRBV2 and TRBJ1-2; 7 bases match TRBD1. V trimming: 7 bases; J trimming: 6 bases; junction bases outside the gene matches: 8. The CDR3 is 13 amino acids. Germline lookup yields CDR1 SNHLY and CDR2 FYNNEI. The CDR3 DNA is TGTGCCAGCACCCTCGACAGGGAGGATGGCTACACCTTC. Residues: CASTLDREDGYTF.

A remark on this clonotype: The limits of the CDR3 on the DNA are not certain, so only TCRdb's listed CDR3 is given. CDR3 in amino acids: CACSASTNTEAFF. This sequence joins TRBV2 and TRBJ1-1. Germline V CDR1 and CDR2: SNHLY, FYNNEI. The CDR3 length is 13 residues, termini included.

Here the CDR3 DNA reads TGTGCCAGCAGTGGCTATGGCTACACCTTC. It translates to CASSGYGYTF. The V and J genes are TRBV25-1 and TRBJ1-2; no definite D call. The CDR3 spans 10 residues. The germline V and J ends were trimmed by 4 bases and 4 bases, with 1 base remaining between them. Looked up from germline, CDR1 is MGHDK and CDR2 is SYGVNS.

This chain links TRBV7-2 with TRBJ1-2; tentative D call: TRBD1 (6 bases). Germline V gene lookup returns CDR1 SGHTA and CDR2 FQGNSA. Trimming shortened V by 2 bases and J by 3 bases, and 25 bases separated the two germline ends. CDR3 length: 19 residues. CDR3 protein: CASSLSLGGPYEQYYGYTF. In DNA form, the CDR3 reads TGTGCCAGCAGCTTAAGTCTGGGGGGGCCCTACGAGCAGTACTATGGCTACACCTTC.

This clonotype has a count of ten or more. This chain joins TRBV7-8 and TRBJ1-2; D is unclear. CDR3 size: 16 residues. V lost 1 base and J 3 bases, leaving 15 bases between the germline ends. The germline CDR1 and CDR2 sequences are SGHVS and FQNEAQ. CDR3: CASSLGVRESHYGYTF. For the CDR3, the DNA is TGTGCCAGCAGCTTAGGGGTACGGGAATCCCACTATGGCTACACCTTC.